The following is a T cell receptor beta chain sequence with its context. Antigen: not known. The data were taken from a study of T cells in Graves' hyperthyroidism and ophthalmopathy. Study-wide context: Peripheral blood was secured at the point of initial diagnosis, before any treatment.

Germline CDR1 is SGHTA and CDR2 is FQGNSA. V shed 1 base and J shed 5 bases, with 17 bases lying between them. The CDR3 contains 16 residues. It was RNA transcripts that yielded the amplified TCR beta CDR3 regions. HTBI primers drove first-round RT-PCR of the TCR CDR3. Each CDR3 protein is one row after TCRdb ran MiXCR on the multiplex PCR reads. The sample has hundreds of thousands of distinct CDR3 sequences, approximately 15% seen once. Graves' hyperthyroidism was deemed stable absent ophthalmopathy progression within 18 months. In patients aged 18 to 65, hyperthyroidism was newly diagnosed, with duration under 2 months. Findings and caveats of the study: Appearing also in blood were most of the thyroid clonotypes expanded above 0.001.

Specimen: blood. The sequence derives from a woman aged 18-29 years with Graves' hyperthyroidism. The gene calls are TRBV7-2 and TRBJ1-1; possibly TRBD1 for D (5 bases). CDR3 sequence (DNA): TGTGCCAGCAGCTTAGACTCGGGGGTATCGAGGACTGAAGCTTTCTTT. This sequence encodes CASSLDSGVSRTEAFF. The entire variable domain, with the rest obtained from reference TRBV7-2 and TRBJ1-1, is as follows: GAGVSQSPSNKVTEKGKDVELRCDPISGHTALYWYRQSLGQGLEFLIYFQGNSAPDKSGLPSDRFSAERTGGSVSTLTIQRTQQEDSAVYLCASSLDSGVSRTEAFFGQGTRLTVV.